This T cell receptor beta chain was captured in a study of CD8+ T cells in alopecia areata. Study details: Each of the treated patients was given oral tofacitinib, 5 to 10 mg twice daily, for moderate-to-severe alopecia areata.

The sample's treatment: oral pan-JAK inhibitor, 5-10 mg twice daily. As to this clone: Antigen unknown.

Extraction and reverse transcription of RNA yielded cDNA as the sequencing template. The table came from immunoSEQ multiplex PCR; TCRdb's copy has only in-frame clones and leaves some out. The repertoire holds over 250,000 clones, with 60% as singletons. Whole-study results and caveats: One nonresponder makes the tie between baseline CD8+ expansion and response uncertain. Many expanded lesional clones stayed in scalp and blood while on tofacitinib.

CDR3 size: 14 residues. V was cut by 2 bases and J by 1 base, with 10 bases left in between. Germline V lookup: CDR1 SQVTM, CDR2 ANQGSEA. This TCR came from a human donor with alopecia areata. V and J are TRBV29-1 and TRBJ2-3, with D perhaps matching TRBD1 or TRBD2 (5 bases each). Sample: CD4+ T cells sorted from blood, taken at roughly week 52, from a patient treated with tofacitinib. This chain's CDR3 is CSVEPGTRTDTQYF. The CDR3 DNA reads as TGCAGCGTTGAACCCGGGACCCGCACAGATACGCAGTATTTT.